This T cell receptor (beta chain) was captured in a study of human T cells and chemical hapten exposure. With 0 bases removed from V and 2 bases from J, the gap between germline ends came to 7 bases. Germline V CDR1 and CDR2: SQVTM, ANQGSEA. The CDR3 spans 13 residues. Using its own MiXCR run on the RACE reads, TCRdb lists one record per CDR3 protein. Among roughly 200,000 distinct CDR3 sequences listed, 20% to 25% were seen once. Time point reported: patch test 1, 2 weeks after DPC sensitization. Treatment denoted: therapeutic diphenylcyclopropenone sensitization with weekly scalp DPC. The sample in question was whole blood, obtained in connection with sensitization to the hapten diphenylcyclopropenone (DPC). The chain couples TRBV29-1 to TRBJ1-2, with D unresolved. This clonotype was obtained from a woman between 45 and 65 years old with alopecia areata. Some clones in this sample may be carry-over from other donors' samples. The CDR3 protein is CSVEESSNYGYTF. The CDR3 nucleotides read TGCAGCGTTGAAGAAAGCAGCAACTATGGCTACACCTTC. The entire variable domain, with the rest obtained from reference TRBV29-1 and TRBJ1-2, is as follows: SAVISQKPSRDICQRGTSLTIQCQVDSQVTMMFWYRQQPGQSLTLIATANQGSEATYESGFVIDKFPISRPNLTFSTLTVSNMSPEDSSIYLCSVEESSNYGYTFGSGTRLTVV.